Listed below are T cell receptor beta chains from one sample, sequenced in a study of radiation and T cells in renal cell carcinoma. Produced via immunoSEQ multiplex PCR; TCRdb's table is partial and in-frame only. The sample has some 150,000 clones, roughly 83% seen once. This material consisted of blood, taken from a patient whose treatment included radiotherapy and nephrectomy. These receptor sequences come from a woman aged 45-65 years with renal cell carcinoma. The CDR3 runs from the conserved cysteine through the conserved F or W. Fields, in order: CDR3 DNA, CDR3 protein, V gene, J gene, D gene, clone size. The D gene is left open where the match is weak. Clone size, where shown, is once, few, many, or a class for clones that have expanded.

CDR3 DNA: TGTGCCAGCAGCCCGCGGGTATTTAGCACAGATACGCAGTATTTT; CDR3 protein: CASSPRVFSTDTQYF; V gene: TRBV7-9; J gene: TRBJ2-3; D gene: NA; clone size: NA
CDR3 DNA: TGCGCCAGCAGCCAAGAGTCTGGCGGGGAGTCGCACAATGAGCAGTTCTTC; CDR3 protein: CASSQESGGESHNEQFF; V gene: TRBV4-3; J gene: TRBJ2-1; D gene: NA; clone size: NA
CDR3 DNA: TGTGCCAGCAGCTTAGATAATCTCGCCAGCTCCTACAATGAGCAGTTCTTC; CDR3 protein: CASSLDNLASSYNEQFF; V gene: TRBV7-6; J gene: TRBJ2-1; D gene: NA; clone size: NA
CDR3 DNA: TGCGCCAGCAGTGACTTAGGGCCCGACACTGAAGCTTTCTTT; CDR3 protein: CASSDLGPDTEAFF; V gene: TRBV10-1; J gene: TRBJ1-1; D gene: NA; clone size: few
CDR3 DNA: TGTGCCAGCAGTGATTCTTCGGGGGGCTACGAGCAGTACTTC; CDR3 protein: CASSDSSGGYEQYF; V gene: TRBV25-1; J gene: TRBJ2-7; D gene: TRBD2; clone size: NA
CDR3 DNA: TGTGCCTGGAGTGCCCTGGACAGGGATAATACTGAAGCTTTCTTT; CDR3 protein: CAWSALDRDNTEAFF; V gene: TRBV30; J gene: TRBJ1-1; D gene: TRBD1; clone size: NA
CDR3 DNA: TGTGCCAGCAGTGAGGACAGCCAAGAGACCCAGTACTTC; CDR3 protein: CASSEDSQETQYF; V gene: TRBV2; J gene: TRBJ2-5; D gene: NA; clone size: NA
CDR3 DNA: TGTGCCAGCAGTTTCGCTGCGGACAGGGATTACGAGCAGTACTTC; CDR3 protein: CASSFAADRDYEQYF; V gene: TRBV28; J gene: TRBJ2-7; D gene: TRBD1; clone size: NA
CDR3 DNA: TGTGCCAGCAGCTCAGGACAGGGTTCCCACTACGAGCAGTACTTC; CDR3 protein: CASSSGQGSHYEQYF; V gene: TRBV7-2; J gene: TRBJ2-7; D gene: TRBD1; clone size: NA
CDR3 DNA: TGTGCCAGCAGCTTGGAAGGACGGCGCTCTGGAAACACCATATATTTT; CDR3 protein: CASSLEGRRSGNTIYF; V gene: TRBV7-2; J gene: TRBJ1-3; D gene: NA; clone size: once
CDR3 DNA: TGCGCCAGCAGCTCCGCCGGGACAGGGGGCGGGCAGTACTTC; CDR3 protein: CASSSAGTGGGQYF; V gene: TRBV5-1; J gene: TRBJ2-7; D gene: TRBD1; clone size: NA
CDR3 DNA: TGTGCCAGCAGTTACTCCCATGAGCAGTTCTTC; CDR3 protein: CASSYSHEQFF; V gene: TRBV6-5; J gene: TRBJ2-1; D gene: NA; clone size: NA
CDR3 DNA: TGTGCCAGCAGGGAACAGGGGAACACCGGGGAGCTGTTTTTT; CDR3 protein: CASREQGNTGELFF; V gene: TRBV6-4; J gene: TRBJ2-2; D gene: NA; clone size: NA
CDR3 DNA: TGTGCCAGCAGCCTGACGTCCCAAAATCAGCCCCAGCATTTT; CDR3 protein: CASSLTSQNQPQHF; V gene: TRBV7-2; J gene: TRBJ1-5; D gene: NA; clone size: NA
CDR3 DNA: TGTGCCAGCAGGCCTATGACAGGGAAGGAGCAGTACTTC; CDR3 protein: CASRPMTGKEQYF; V gene: TRBV28; J gene: TRBJ2-7; D gene: TRBD1; clone size: NA
CDR3 DNA: TGTGCCAGCAGCCAGATAGGCACCGGGGAGCTGTTTTTT; CDR3 protein: CASSQIGTGELFF; V gene: TRBV5-4; J gene: TRBJ2-2; D gene: NA; clone size: NA
CDR3 DNA: TGCGCCAGCAGCTGGGGGTTTAGCCCCCCCAAAGGGGACACTGAAGCTTTCTTT; CDR3 protein: CASSWGFSPPKGDTEAFF; V gene: TRBV5-1; J gene: TRBJ1-1; D gene: NA; clone size: NA
CDR3 DNA: TGTGCCAGCAGCCAGTCTGGGGGGTCGAACACCGGGGAGCTGTTTTTT; CDR3 protein: CASSQSGGSNTGELFF; V gene: TRBV7-9; J gene: TRBJ2-2; D gene: NA; clone size: few
CDR3 DNA: TGTGCCAGCAGCGGTCGACAGGGAGATTACACAGATACGCAGTATTTT; CDR3 protein: CASSGRQGDYTDTQYF; V gene: TRBV4-2; J gene: TRBJ2-3; D gene: TRBD1; clone size: NA
CDR3 DNA: TGTGCCATCAGTGTGGCCGACGATCAGCCCCAGCATTTT; CDR3 protein: CAISVADDQPQHF; V gene: TRBV10-3; J gene: TRBJ1-5; D gene: NA; clone size: few
CDR3 DNA: TGTGCCAGCAGCGGGGGCACTAGCGGGAGGGCCGGGGAGCAGTACTTC; CDR3 protein: CASSGGTSGRAGEQYF; V gene: TRBV9; J gene: TRBJ2-7; D gene: TRBD2; clone size: NA
CDR3 DNA: TGTGCCAGCGGAGAGATGAGCGGGGAGCTGTTTTTT; CDR3 protein: CASGEMSGELFF; V gene: TRBV7-9; J gene: TRBJ2-2; D gene: NA; clone size: NA
CDR3 DNA: TGTGCCAGCAGTGAACAGGGGGTCGGCTATGGCTACACCTTC; CDR3 protein: CASSEQGVGYGYTF; V gene: TRBV2; J gene: TRBJ1-2; D gene: TRBD1; clone size: NA
CDR3 DNA: TGCAGCGTTGAAGATCCCGCTGGCGGGCCTACCTACAATGAGCAGTTCTTC; CDR3 protein: CSVEDPAGGPTYNEQFF; V gene: TRBV29-1; J gene: TRBJ2-1; D gene: NA; clone size: NA
CDR3 DNA: TGTGCCAGCAGCTTTCAGGGGGCGAGAGACACCTTC; CDR3 protein: CASSFQGARDTF; V gene: TRBV5-6; J gene: TRBJ1-2; D gene: TRBD1; clone size: NA
CDR3 DNA: TGTGCCAGCAGTTTGGCTAGCGGGGGATCCCAAGAGACCCAGTACTTC; CDR3 protein: CASSLASGGSQETQYF; V gene: TRBV28; J gene: TRBJ2-5; D gene: TRBD2; clone size: NA
CDR3 DNA: TGTGCCAGCAGCCGCAGTCGGGAGCAGTTCTTC; CDR3 protein: CASSRSREQFF; V gene: TRBV7-2; J gene: TRBJ2-1; D gene: NA; clone size: NA
CDR3 DNA: TGCAGCGCTGTGGGGACTAGCGGCTCCTACAATGAGCAGTTCTTC; CDR3 protein: CSAVGTSGSYNEQFF; V gene: TRBV29-1; J gene: TRBJ2-1; D gene: TRBD2; clone size: NA
CDR3 DNA: TGTGCCAGCAGCGTAGCAGGCGGTGGGGGGATTCAAGAGACCCAGTACTTC; CDR3 protein: CASSVAGGGGIQETQYF; V gene: TRBV9; J gene: TRBJ2-5; D gene: NA; clone size: NA
CDR3 DNA: TGCAGCGGGAGTACGGCAGATACGCAGTATTTT; CDR3 protein: CSGSTADTQYF; V gene: TRBV20-1; J gene: TRBJ2-3; D gene: NA; clone size: NA
CDR3 DNA: TGCGCCAGCAGCGAAAGGGACGGGCTTGGTAACTATGGCTACACCTTC; CDR3 protein: CASSERDGLGNYGYTF; V gene: TRBV4-3; J gene: TRBJ1-2; D gene: NA; clone size: NA
CDR3 DNA: TGCGCCAGCCAGAGGGTAGCGGGCCCCAACGAGCAGTACTTC; CDR3 protein: CASQRVAGPNEQYF; V gene: TRBV10-2; J gene: TRBJ2-7; D gene: TRBD2; clone size: NA
CDR3 DNA: TGTGCCAGCAGCCAAGTGCGGGGATGGAACACTGAAGCTTTCTTT; CDR3 protein: CASSQVRGWNTEAFF; V gene: TRBV14; J gene: TRBJ1-1; D gene: NA; clone size: NA
CDR3 DNA: TGTGCCTGGAGTGTACTTCCAATGAACACTGAAGCTTTCTTT; CDR3 protein: CAWSVLPMNTEAFF; V gene: TRBV30; J gene: TRBJ1-1; D gene: NA; clone size: NA
CDR3 DNA: TGTGCCAGCAGTGAAGGGGCAGGGATGAACACTGAAGCTTTCTTT; CDR3 protein: CASSEGAGMNTEAFF; V gene: TRBV6-1; J gene: TRBJ1-1; D gene: NA; clone size: NA
CDR3 DNA: TGTGCCTGGAGTTCACGGGACGGGGGGTCTTGGGGTGATACGCAGTATTTT; CDR3 protein: CAWSSRDGGSWGDTQYF; V gene: TRBV30; J gene: TRBJ2-3; D gene: TRBD2; clone size: NA
CDR3 DNA: TGTGCCAGCAGCTTGGGACAGGGGGCATTGAATGAGCAGTTCTTC; CDR3 protein: CASSLGQGALNEQFF; V gene: TRBV7-2; J gene: TRBJ2-1; D gene: TRBD1; clone size: NA
CDR3 DNA: TGTGCCACCAGCAGAGATGGCGCAGGGAAGGATACGCAGTATTTT; CDR3 protein: CATSRDGAGKDTQYF; V gene: TRBV15; J gene: TRBJ2-3; D gene: NA; clone size: NA
CDR3 DNA: TGTGCCATCAGTGAGGACCAGAGCGGGGACAATCAGCCCCAGCATTTT; CDR3 protein: CAISEDQSGDNQPQHF; V gene: TRBV10-3; J gene: TRBJ1-5; D gene: NA; clone size: NA
CDR3 DNA: TGTGCCAGCAGCTTCGAGACAGGGGGCGAAACAGATACGCAGTATTTT; CDR3 protein: CASSFETGGETDTQYF; V gene: TRBV9; J gene: TRBJ2-3; D gene: TRBD1; clone size: NA
CDR3 DNA: TGTGCCAGCAGCTCGGGTGGACACTCGTGCTCCTACGAGCAGTACTTC; CDR3 protein: CASSSGGHSCSYEQYF; V gene: TRBV7-7; J gene: TRBJ2-7; D gene: NA; clone size: NA
CDR3 DNA: TGCGCCAGCAGCGCCGTTCAGGGAAGCTCCTACGAGCAGTACTTC; CDR3 protein: CASSAVQGSSYEQYF; V gene: TRBV5-1; J gene: TRBJ2-7; D gene: NA; clone size: NA
CDR3 DNA: TGCGCCAGCAGCCCCGGGACTGAGAACACCGGGGAGCTGTTTTTT; CDR3 protein: CASSPGTENTGELFF; V gene: TRBV5-1; J gene: TRBJ2-2; D gene: NA; clone size: NA
CDR3 DNA: TGTGCCACCAGCAGATCACCGGACAGCGGGCAGCCCCAGCATTTT; CDR3 protein: CATSRSPDSGQPQHF; V gene: TRBV15; J gene: TRBJ1-5; D gene: NA; clone size: NA
CDR3 DNA: TGTGCCTGGGGACAGGGGGGCTACACCTTC; CDR3 protein: CAWGQGGYTF; V gene: TRBV30; J gene: TRBJ1-2; D gene: TRBD1; clone size: NA
CDR3 DNA: TGTGCCAGCAGCCAGGACTCCGACACTGAAGCTTTCTTT; CDR3 protein: CASSQDSDTEAFF; V gene: TRBV7-9; J gene: TRBJ1-1; D gene: NA; clone size: NA
CDR3 DNA: TGTGCCAGCAGCTTGGGGAACAGTAAAGGGACTGAAGCTTTCTTT; CDR3 protein: CASSLGNSKGTEAFF; V gene: TRBV5-4; J gene: TRBJ1-1; D gene: NA; clone size: NA
CDR3 DNA: TGTGCCAGCAGTGAACGGGACCCGAGGAGCTCCTACGAGCAGTACTTC; CDR3 protein: CASSERDPRSSYEQYF; V gene: TRBV2; J gene: TRBJ2-7; D gene: NA; clone size: NA
CDR3 DNA: TGTGCCAGGAGGGTTCGCCAAACTAGCTCCAATGAGCAGTTCTTC; CDR3 protein: CARRVRQTSSNEQFF; V gene: TRBV7-9; J gene: TRBJ2-1; D gene: NA; clone size: NA
CDR3 DNA: TGTGCCAGCAGCTTAGGGGGGAGACGGACAGATACGCAGTATTTT; CDR3 protein: CASSLGGRRTDTQYF; V gene: TRBV7-7; J gene: TRBJ2-3; D gene: NA; clone size: NA
CDR3 DNA: TGCGCCAGCAGCCAAGATGTCCTAGCGGGCGTTTACGAGCAGTACTTC; CDR3 protein: CASSQDVLAGVYEQYF; V gene: TRBV4-1; J gene: TRBJ2-7; D gene: TRBD2; clone size: NA
CDR3 DNA: TGTGCCAGCAGCTTCAGGGGTATGAACACCGGGGAGCTGTTTTTT; CDR3 protein: CASSFRGMNTGELFF; V gene: TRBV7-6; J gene: TRBJ2-2; D gene: NA; clone size: NA
CDR3 DNA: TGTGCCAGCAGCTTGGTAGGCGCGGGCCGCGGCTACACCTTC; CDR3 protein: CASSLVGAGRGYTF; V gene: TRBV5-6; J gene: TRBJ1-2; D gene: NA; clone size: NA